This TCR beta chain is from a study of identifying expanded T cells in peripheral blood. During the collection period, no donor immune events like infections were recorded. The repertoire was sequenced with immunoSEQ multiplex PCR; TCRdb's copy has only in-frame clones and lacks some. Here the sample spans about 100,000 clones, 70% to 90% being singletons. The CDR3 is 15 amino acids. Germline V gene sequence: CDR1 MNHEY, CDR2 SMNVEV (reference sequence). The junction had 2 bases not matched to a gene; V was cut back by 2 bases and J by 4 bases. Study-wide points: About 1.3 clones differed between technical replicates, versus 16.4 and 19 over time.

Concerning this clone itself: What it recognizes is unknown.

This chain connects TRBV27 to TRBJ2-1; 10 nucleotides agree with TRBD2. The TCR was taken from a person aged 18 to 69 in good health. Sequencing was done on a sample of blood. CDR3 residues: CASSLQAGGYNEQFF. Written as DNA, the CDR3 is TGTGCCAGCAGTTTACAAGCGGGGGGGTACAATGAGCAGTTCTTC.